Below, 8 T cell receptor beta chains from the same sample are listed, as sequenced in a study of cytomegalovirus exposure and HLA in healthy donors. The PCR contained 60 Vbeta and 13 Jbeta primers. Data came from immunoSEQ multiplex PCR; TCRdb stores just in-frame clones and leaves some out. The data contain around 130,000 clones, over 75% of them singletons. Input material: PBMCs. Source of these receptors: a man in his forties or fifties in good health and CMV-seronegative.

The V gene is TRBV4-1, the J gene TRBJ2-5, with D maybe TRBD1 (5 bases). V was trimmed by 0 bases and J by 7 bases, leaving 12 bases between them. Germline V gene lookup returns CDR1 MGHRA and CDR2 YSYEKL. The CDR3 is 14 residues long. For the CDR3, the DNA is TGCGCCAGCAGCCAAGATAGGCAGGGTGGGACCCAGTACTTC. Its translation is CASSQDRQGGTQYF.

The gene calls are TRBV27 and TRBJ2-2; 8 bases agree with TRBD1. V lost 3 bases and J lost 5; bases outside the gene matches: 17. This CDR3 spans 19 amino acids. Germline assignment: CDR1 MNHEY and CDR2 SMNVEV (reference sequence). CDR3 in amino acids: CASSFHPGVGQGGTGELFF. The CDR3 DNA is TGTGCCAGCAGTTTTCACCCTGGGGTAGGACAGGGTGGAACCGGGGAGCTGTTTTTT.

The chain joins TRBV5-4 to TRBJ1-1; TRBD1 matches at 9 bases. Germline V gene sequence: CDR1 SGHNT, CDR2 YYREEE (reference sequence). The V and J ends lost 6 bases and 8 bases, in that order; junction bases with no gene match: 11. CDR3 size: 14 residues. CDR3 sequence: CASNPDRGLGEAFF. The CDR3 nucleotides read TGTGCCAGCAATCCGGACAGGGGTTTGGGGGAAGCTTTCTTT.

This clone was counted only a few times. The chain employs TRBV19 and TRBJ2-1; D may be TRBD2 (6 bases). The CDR3 contains 17 residues. The germline V gene has CDR1 LNHDA and CDR2 SQIVND (reference sequence). V was clipped by 3 bases and J by 4 bases, with 19 bases between them. The DNA for the CDR3 is TGTGCCAGTAGTATGAATTCGGGCGGGATGCGATACAATGAGCAGTTCTTC. It is translated as CASSMNSGGMRYNEQFF. The full variable domain, its missing parts supplied by reference TRBV19 and TRBJ2-1, is DGGITQSPKYLFRKEGQNVTLSCEQNLNHDAMYWYRQDPGQGLRLIYYSQIVNDFQKGDIAEGYSVSREKKESFPLTVTSAQKNPTAFYLCASSMNSGGMRYNEQFFGPGTRLTVL.

V and J are TRBV19 and TRBJ1-1; 7 nucleotides align to TRBD1. J was trimmed by 6 bases and V by 5 bases; bases with no gene match: 6. CDR1 and CDR2 (germline): LNHDA, SQIVND (reference sequence). There are 13 residues in the CDR3. CDR3 loop: CASSPRQGAEAFF. CDR3 DNA sequence: TGTGCCAGTAGTCCCCGACAGGGCGCTGAAGCTTTCTTT.

This clone was recorded many times. This chain uses TRBV11-3 with TRBJ2-1; D ambiguous. V was clipped by 3 bases and J by 3 bases, with 6 bases between them. The CDR3 runs 13 residues. CDR1 and CDR2 from the germline V gene are SGHNT and YENEEA. In nucleotides, the CDR3 is TGTGCCAGCAGCTTGGGCGTCTACAATGAGCAGTTCTTC. The encoded protein is CASSLGVYNEQFF.

This clone was observed a handful of times. The rearrangement uses TRBV7-8 and TRBJ2-3; 9 bases are a match to TRBD1. Germline lookup yields CDR1 SGHVS and CDR2 FQNEAQ. V gave up 0 bases and J gave up 7 bases; unmatched junction bases: 23. This CDR3 is 21 amino acids long. CDR3 region: CASSLARTWDIGQGMRNTQYF. CDR3 in DNA: TGTGCCAGCAGCTTAGCGCGGACGTGGGATATAGGACAGGGGATGAGGAATACGCAGTATTTT.

The chain joins TRBV7-9 to TRBJ2-5; 9 nucleotides line up with TRBD1. Germline V gene lookup returns CDR1 SEHNR and CDR2 FQNEAQ (reference sequence). Trimming at V came to 4 bases and at J to 9 bases, leaving 15 bases not matched to a gene. This CDR3 contains 16 residues. DNA of the CDR3: TGTGCCAGCAGCTCCCCGGGGACAGGGCTGGAATGGGCCCAGTACTTC. Its protein product is CASSSPGTGLEWAQYF.